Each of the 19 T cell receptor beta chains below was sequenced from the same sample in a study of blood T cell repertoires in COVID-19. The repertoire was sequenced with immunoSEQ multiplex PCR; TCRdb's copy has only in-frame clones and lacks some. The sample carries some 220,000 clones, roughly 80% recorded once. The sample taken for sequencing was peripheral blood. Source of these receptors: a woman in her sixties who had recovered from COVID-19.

The DNA of the CDR3 is TGTGCCAGCAGGGCCTACGGGACAGCGGATAACTATGGCTACACCTTC. Amino acid sequence: CASRAYGTADNYGYTF. The chain uses TRBV5-4 and TRBJ1-2, with 7 bases identical to TRBD1. The CDR3 is 16 amino acids. Germline V gene data show CDR1 as SGHNT and CDR2 as YYREEE (reference sequence). V lost 5 bases and J lost 1; bases outside the gene matches: 11.

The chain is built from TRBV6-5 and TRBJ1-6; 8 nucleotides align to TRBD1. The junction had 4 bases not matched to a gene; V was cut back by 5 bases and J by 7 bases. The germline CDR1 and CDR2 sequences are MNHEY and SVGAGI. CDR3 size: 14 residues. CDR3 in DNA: TGTGCCAGCAGTCCGACAGGGGTGAATTCACCCCTCCACTTT. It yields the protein CASSPTGVNSPLHF.

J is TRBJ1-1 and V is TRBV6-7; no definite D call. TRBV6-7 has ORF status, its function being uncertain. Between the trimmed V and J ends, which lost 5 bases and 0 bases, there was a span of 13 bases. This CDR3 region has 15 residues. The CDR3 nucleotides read TGTGCCAGCAGTCCCCGTCGGGGTGTGAACACTGAAGCTTTCTTT. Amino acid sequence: CASSPRRGVNTEAFF.

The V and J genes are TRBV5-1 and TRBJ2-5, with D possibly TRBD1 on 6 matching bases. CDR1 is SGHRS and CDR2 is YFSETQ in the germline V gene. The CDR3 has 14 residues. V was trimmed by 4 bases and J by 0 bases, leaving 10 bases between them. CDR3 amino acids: CASSQGTHQETQYF. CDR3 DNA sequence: TGCGCCAGCAGCCAGGGGACACACCAAGAGACCCAGTACTTC.

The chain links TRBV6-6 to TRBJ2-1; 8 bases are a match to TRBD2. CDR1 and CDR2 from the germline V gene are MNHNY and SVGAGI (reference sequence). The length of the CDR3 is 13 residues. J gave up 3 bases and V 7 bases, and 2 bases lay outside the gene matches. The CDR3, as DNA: TGTGCCAGCACGGGGGGGATCTACAATGAGCAGTTCTTC. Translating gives CASTGGIYNEQFF.

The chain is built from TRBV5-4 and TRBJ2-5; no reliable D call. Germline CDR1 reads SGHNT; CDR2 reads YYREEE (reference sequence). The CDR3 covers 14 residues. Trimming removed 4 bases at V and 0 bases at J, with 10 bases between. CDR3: CASSPTADQETQYF. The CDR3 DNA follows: TGTGCCAGCAGCCCTACAGCCGACCAAGAGACCCAGTACTTC.

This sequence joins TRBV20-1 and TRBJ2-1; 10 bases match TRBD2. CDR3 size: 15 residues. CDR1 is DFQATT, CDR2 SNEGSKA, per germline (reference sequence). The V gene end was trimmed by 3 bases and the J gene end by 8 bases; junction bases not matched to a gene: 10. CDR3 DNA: TGCAGTGCTAGTAAGCCATTAGCGGGGGGCTATGAGCAGTTCTTC. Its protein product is CSASKPLAGGYEQFF.

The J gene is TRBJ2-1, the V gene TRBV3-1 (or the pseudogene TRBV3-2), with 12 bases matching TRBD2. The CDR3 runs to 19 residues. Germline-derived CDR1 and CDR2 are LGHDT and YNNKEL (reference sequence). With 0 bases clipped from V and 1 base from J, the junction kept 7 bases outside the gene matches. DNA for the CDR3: TGTGCCAGCAGCCAAGATAGCCTAGCGGGGGGGGTGTCCTACAATGAGCAGTTCTTC. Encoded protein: CASSQDSLAGGVSYNEQFF.

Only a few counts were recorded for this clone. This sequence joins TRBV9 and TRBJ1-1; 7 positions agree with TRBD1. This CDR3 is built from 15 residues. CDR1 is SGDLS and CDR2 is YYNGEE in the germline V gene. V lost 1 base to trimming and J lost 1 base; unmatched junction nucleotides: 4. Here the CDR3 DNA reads TGTGCCAGCAGCGTATCAGGGACAGCGAACACTGAAGCTTTCTTT. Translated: CASSVSGTANTEAFF.

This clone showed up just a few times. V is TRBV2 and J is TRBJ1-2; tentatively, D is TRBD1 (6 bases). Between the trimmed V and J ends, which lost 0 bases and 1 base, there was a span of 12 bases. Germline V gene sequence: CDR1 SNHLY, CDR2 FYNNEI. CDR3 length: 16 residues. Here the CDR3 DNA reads TGTGCCAGCAGTGAAGCCTTTAGGGACAATAACTATGGCTACACCTTC. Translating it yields CASSEAFRDNNYGYTF.

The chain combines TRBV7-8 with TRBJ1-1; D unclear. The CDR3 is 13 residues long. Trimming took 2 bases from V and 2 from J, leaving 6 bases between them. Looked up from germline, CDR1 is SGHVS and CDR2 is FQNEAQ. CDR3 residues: CASSLLVNTEAFF. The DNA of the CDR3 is TGTGCCAGCAGCTTACTTGTCAACACTGAAGCTTTCTTT. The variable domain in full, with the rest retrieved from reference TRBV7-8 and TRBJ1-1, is GAGVSQSPRYKVAKRGQDVALRCDPISGHVSLFWYQQALGQGPEFLTYFQNEAQLDKSGLPSDRFFAERPEGSVSTLKIQRTQQEDSAVYLCASSLLVNTEAFFGQGTRLTVV.

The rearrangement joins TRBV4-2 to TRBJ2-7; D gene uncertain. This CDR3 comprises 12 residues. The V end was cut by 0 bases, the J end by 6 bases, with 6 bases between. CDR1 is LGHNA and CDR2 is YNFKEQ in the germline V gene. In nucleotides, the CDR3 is TGTGCCAGCAGCCAAGATTCGTTCGAGCAGTACTTC. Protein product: CASSQDSFEQYF.

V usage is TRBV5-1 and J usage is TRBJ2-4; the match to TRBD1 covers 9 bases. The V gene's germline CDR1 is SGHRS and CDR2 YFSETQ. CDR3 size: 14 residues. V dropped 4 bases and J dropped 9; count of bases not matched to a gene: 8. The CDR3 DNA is TGCGCCAGCAGCCAGGGACAGGGTGAAGGCATTCAGTACTTC. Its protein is CASSQGQGEGIQYF.

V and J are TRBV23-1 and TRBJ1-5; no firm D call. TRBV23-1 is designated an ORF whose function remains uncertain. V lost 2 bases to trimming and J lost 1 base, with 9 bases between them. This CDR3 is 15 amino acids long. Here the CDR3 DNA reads TGCGCCAGCAGTCAAAGAGAGGGCAGCAATCAGCCCCAGCATTTT. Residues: CASSQREGSNQPQHF.

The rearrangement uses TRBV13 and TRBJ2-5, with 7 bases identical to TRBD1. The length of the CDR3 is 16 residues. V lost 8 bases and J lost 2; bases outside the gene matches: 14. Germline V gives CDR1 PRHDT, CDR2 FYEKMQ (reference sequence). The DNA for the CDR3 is TGTGCCAGCTCCTATGAAAGGGGACAGACACAAGAGACCCAGTACTTC. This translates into CASSYERGQTQETQYF.

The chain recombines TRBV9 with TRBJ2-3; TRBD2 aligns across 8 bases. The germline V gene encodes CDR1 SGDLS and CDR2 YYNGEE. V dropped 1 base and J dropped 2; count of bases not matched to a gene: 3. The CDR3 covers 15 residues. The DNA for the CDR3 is TGTGCCAGCAGCGTATCACTAGCGGACACAGATACGCAGTATTTT. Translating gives CASSVSLADTDTQYF.

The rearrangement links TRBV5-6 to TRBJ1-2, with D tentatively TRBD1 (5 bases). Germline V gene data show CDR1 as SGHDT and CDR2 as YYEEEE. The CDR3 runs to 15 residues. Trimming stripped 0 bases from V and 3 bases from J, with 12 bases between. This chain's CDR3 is CASSLGEWDYYGYTF. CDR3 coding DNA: TGTGCCAGCAGCTTGGGTGAGTGGGACTACTATGGCTACACCTTC.

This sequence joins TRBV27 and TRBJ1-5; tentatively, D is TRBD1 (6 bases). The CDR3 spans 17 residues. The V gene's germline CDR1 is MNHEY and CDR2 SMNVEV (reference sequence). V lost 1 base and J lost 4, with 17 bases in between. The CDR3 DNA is TGTGCCAGCAGTTTATTGGCAGGGGCCGAGGTAAATCAGCCCCAGCATTTT. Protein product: CASSLLAGAEVNQPQHF.

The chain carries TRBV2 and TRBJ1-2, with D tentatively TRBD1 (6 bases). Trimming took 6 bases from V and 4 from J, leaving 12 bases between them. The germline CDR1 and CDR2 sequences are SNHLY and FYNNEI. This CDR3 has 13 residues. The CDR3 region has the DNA TGTGCCAGCAGCGGTACAGGGAGCTATGGCTACACCTTC. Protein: CASSGTGSYGYTF. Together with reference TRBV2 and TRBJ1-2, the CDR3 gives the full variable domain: EPEVTQTPSHQVTQMGQEVILRCVPISNHLYFYWYRQILGQKVEFLVSFYNNEISEKSEIFDDQFSVERPDGSNFTLKIRSTKLEDSAMYFCASSGTGSYGYTFGSGTRLTVV.